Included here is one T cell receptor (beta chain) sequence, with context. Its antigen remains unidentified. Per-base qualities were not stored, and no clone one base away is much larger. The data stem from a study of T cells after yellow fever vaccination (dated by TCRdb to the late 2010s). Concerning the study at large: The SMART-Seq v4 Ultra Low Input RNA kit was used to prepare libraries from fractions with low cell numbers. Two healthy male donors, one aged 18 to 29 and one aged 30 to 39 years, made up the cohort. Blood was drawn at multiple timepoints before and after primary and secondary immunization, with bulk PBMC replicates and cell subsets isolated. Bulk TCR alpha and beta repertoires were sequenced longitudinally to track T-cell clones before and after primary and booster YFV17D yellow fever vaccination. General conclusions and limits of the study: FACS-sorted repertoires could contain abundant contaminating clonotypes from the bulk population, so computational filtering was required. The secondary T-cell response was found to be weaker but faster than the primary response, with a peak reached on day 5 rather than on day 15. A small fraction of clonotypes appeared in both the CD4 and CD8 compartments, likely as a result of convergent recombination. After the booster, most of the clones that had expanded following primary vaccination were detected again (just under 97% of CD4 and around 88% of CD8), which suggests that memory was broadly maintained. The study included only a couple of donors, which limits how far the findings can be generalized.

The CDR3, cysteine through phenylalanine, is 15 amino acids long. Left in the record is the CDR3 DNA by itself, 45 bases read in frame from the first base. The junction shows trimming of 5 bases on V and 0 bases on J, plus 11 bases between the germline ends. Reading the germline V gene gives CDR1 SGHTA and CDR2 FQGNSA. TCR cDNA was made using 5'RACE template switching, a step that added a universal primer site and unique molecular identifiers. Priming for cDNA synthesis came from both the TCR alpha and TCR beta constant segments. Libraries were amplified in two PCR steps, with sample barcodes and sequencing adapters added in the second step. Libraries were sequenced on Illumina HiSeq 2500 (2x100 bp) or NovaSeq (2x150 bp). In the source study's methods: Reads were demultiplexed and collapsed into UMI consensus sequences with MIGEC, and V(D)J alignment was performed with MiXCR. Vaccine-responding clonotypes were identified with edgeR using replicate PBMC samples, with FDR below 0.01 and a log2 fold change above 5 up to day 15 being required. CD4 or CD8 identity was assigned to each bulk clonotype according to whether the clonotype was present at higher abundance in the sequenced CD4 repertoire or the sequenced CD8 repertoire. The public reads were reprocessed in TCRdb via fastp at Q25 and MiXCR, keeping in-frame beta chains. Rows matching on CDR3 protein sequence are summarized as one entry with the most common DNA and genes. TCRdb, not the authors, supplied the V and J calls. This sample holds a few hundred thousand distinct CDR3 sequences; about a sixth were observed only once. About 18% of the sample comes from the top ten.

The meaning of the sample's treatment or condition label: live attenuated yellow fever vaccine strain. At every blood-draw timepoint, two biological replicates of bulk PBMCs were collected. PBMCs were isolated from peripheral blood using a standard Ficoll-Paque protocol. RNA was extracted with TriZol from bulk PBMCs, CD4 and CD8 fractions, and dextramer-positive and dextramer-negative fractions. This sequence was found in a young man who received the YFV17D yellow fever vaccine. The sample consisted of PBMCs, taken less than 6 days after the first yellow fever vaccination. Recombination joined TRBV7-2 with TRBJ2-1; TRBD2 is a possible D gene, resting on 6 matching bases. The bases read TGTGCCAGCAGCCGCCGGGGGATCTCCTACAATGAGCAGTTCTTC. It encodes CASSRRGISYNEQFF.